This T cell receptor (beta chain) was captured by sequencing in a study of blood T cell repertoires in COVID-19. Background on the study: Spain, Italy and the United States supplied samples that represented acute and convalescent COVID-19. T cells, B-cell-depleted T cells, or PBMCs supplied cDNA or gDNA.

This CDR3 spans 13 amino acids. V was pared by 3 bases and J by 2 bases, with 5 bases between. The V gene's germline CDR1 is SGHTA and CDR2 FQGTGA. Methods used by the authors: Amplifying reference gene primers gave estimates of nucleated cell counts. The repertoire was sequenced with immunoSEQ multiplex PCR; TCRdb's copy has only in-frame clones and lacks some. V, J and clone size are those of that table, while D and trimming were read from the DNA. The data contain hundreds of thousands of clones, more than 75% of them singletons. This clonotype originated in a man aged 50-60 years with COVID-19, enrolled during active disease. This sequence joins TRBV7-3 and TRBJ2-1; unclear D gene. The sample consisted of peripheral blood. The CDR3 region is CASSLSAYNEQFF. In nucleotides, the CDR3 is TGTGCCAGCAGCTTGTCTGCCTACAATGAGCAGTTCTTC.